This T cell receptor (beta chain) was profiled in a study of T cells after yellow fever vaccination. Trimming removed 4 bases at V and 4 bases at J, with 22 bases between. There are 17 residues in the CDR3. CDR1 MNHEY and CDR2 SVGAGI come from the germline V gene. The table lists this clonotype with a few counts. One entry per CDR3 protein results from TCRdb running MiXCR on the 5' RACE reads. The sample yields 120,000 or so distinct CDR3 sequences, 12% to 15% seen once. The chain carries TRBV6-5 and TRBJ1-2, with a possible D match to TRBD1 (5 bases). The TCR sequence derives from a man younger than 30 who received the YFV17D yellow fever vaccine. The starting material was CD8+ T cells sorted from PBMCs, obtained 5 days after the yellow fever booster vaccination. The CDR3 sequence is CASSFTLVEGTGYGYTF. Written as DNA, the CDR3 is TGTGCCAGCAGTTTTACCTTGGTGGAGGGGACGGGCTATGGCTACACCTTC.